This T cell receptor (beta chain) was recorded in a study of radiation and T cells in renal cell carcinoma. The V gene end was trimmed by 5 bases and the J gene end by 6 bases; junction bases not matched to a gene: 6. CDR3 length equals 13 residues. Per germline, CDR1 KGHSH and CDR2 LQKENI. Profiling relied on immunoSEQ multiplex PCR, and the TCRdb table lists in-frame clones only, not all of them. The repertoire has around 70,000 clones, roughly 82% of them found once; the top ten carry almost 6%. Of note for this clone: Its antigen is unknown.

Study-wide points: Pretreatment tumor biopsies were lacking, so baseline clonotypes are unknown. From baseline, blood top tumor clonotypes peaked at 2 weeks post-radiation.

Regarding time point: blood 2 weeks post-SBRT. Treatment in this sample: 15 Gy SBRT to primary tumor, nephrectomy 4 weeks later. Radiation-treated patients gave blood at baseline, week 2 and week 4. The patient's renal cell carcinoma had clear cell pathology. The genes are TRBV18 and TRBJ1-1, with TRBD1 matching 7 bases. This specimen was blood, taken from a patient whose treatment included radiotherapy and nephrectomy. The receptor's source is a man aged 55 to 70 with renal cell carcinoma. The CDR3 reads CASSNRGPAEAFF. CDR3 DNA: TGTGCCAGCTCAAACAGGGGTCCCGCTGAAGCTTTCTTT.